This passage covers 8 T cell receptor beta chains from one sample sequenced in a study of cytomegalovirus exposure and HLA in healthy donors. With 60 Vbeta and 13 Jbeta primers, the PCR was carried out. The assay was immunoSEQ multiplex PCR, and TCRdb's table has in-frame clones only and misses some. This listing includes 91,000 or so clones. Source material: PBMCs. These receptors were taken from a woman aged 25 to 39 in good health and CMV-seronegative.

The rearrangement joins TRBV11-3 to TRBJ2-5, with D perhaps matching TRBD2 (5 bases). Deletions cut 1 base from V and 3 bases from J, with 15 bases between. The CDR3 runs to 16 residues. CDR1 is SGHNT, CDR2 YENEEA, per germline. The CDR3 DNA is TGTGCCAGCAGCTTAGGCTTGGACTGGAAAAAAGAGACCCAGTACTTC. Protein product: CASSLGLDWKKETQYF.

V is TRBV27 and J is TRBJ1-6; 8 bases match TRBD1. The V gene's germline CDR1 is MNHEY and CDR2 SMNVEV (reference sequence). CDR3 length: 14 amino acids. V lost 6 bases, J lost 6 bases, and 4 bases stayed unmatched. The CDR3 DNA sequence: TGTGCCAGCAGCTTGGACAGGGTTAATTCACCCCTCCACTTT. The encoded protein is CASSLDRVNSPLHF.

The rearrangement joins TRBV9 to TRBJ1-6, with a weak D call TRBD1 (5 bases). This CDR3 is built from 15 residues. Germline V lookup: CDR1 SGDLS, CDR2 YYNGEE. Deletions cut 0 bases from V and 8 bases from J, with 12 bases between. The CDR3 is CASSVDSGLYSPLHF. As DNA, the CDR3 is TGTGCCAGCAGCGTAGATTCAGGGCTCTATTCACCCCTCCACTTT.

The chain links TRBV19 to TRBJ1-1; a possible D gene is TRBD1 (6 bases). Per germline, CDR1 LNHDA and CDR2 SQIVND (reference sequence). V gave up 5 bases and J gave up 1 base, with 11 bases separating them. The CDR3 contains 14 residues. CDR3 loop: CASSPLDRNTEAFF. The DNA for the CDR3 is TGTGCCAGTAGTCCCTTGGACAGGAACACTGAAGCTTTCTTT.

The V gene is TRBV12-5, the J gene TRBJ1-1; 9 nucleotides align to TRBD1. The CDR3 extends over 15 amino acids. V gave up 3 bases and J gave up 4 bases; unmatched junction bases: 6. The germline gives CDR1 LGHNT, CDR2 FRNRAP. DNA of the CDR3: TGTGCTAGTGGTTTTATGGGACAGGGAATCACTGAAGCTTTCTTT. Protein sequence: CASGFMGQGITEAFF.

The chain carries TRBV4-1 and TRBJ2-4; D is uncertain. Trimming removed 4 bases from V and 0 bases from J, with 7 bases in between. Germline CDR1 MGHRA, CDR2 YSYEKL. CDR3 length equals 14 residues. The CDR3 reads CASSPRLAKNIQYF. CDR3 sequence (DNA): TGCGCCAGCAGCCCCAGACTAGCCAAAAACATTCAGTACTTC.

The CDR3 protein is CASSIEERGEAFF. CDR3 DNA: TGTGCCAGTAGTATTGAGGAGAGAGGTGAAGCTTTCTTT. This sequence joins TRBV19 and TRBJ1-1, with D hard to call. V was trimmed by 3 bases and J by 7 bases, leaving 12 bases between them. The CDR3 runs 13 residues. Per germline, CDR1 LNHDA and CDR2 SQIVND (reference sequence). The complete variable domain, with remaining parts taken from reference TRBV19 and TRBJ1-1, reads DGGITQSPKYLFRKEGQNVTLSCEQNLNHDAMYWYRQDPGQGLRLIYYSQIVNDFQKGDIAEGYSVSREKKESFPLTVTSAQKNPTAFYLCASSIEERGEAFFGQGTRLTVV.

CDR3 sequence: CATSRDFVPTDTQYF. In DNA, the CDR3 is TGTGCCACCAGCAGAGATTTCGTCCCCACAGATACGCAGTATTTT. This rearrangement joins TRBV15 to TRBJ2-3; D is unclear. This CDR3 contains 15 residues. The V gene's germline CDR1 is LNHNV and CDR2 YYDKDF (reference sequence). V was cut by 0 bases and J by 2 bases, with 9 bases left in between.